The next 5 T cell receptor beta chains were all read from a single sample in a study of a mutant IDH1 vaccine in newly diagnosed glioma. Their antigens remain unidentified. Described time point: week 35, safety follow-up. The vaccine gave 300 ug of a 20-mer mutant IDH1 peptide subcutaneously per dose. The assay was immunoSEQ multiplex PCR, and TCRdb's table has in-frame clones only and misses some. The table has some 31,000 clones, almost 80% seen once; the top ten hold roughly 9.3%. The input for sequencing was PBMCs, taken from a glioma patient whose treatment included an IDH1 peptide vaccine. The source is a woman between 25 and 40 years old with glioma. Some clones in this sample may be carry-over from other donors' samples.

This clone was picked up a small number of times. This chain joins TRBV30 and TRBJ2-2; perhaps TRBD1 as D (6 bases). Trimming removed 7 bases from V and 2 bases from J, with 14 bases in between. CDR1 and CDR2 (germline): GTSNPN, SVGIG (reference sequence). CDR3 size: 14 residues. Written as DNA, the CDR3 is TGTGCCTCCGCCCGGGACACTAACACCGGGGAGCTGTTTTTT. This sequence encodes CASARDTNTGELFF.

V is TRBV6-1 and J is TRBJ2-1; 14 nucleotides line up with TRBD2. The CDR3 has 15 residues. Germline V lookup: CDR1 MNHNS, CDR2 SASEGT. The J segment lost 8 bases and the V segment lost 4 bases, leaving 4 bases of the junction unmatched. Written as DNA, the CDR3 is TGTGCCAGCAGTGTCGGGACTAGCGGGAGCGATGAGCAGTTCTTC. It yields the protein CASSVGTSGSDEQFF.

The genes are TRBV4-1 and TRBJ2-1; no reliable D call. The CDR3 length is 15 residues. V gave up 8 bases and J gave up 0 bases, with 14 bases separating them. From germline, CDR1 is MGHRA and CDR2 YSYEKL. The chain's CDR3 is CASRSQRSSYNEQFF. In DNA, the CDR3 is TGCGCCAGCCGCAGCCAGCGAAGCTCCTACAATGAGCAGTTCTTC.

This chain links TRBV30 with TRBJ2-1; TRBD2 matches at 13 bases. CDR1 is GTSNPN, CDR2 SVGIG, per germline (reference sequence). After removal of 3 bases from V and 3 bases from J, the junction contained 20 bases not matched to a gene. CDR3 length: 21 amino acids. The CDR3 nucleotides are TGTGCCTGGAGCGCCCCCCCTGGGACTAGCGGGATTTGGGGGGTCTACAATGAGCAGTTCTTC. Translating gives CAWSAPPGTSGIWGVYNEQFF.

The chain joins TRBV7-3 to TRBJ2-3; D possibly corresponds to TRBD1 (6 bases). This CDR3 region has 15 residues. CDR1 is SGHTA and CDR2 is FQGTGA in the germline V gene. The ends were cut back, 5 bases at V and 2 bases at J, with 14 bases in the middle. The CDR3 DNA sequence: TGTGCCAGCAGCCTGTCAGGGGCAGTCACAGATACGCAGTATTTT. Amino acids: CASSLSGAVTDTQYF.